This TCR beta chain originates from a study of blood T cell repertoires in COVID-19. Study-wide context: Samples taken during acute and convalescent COVID-19 were collected in the United States, Italy and Spain. T cells, B-cell-depleted T cells, or PBMCs provided the cDNA or gDNA that served as material.

The CDR3 loop spans 14 amino acids. Germline V gene data show CDR1 as MNHNS and CDR2 as SASEGT. With 1 base removed from V and 5 bases from J, the gap between germline ends came to 11 bases. In the original processing: Nucleated cell counts were estimated from reference gene primer amplification. Method: immunoSEQ multiplex PCR; TCRdb's copy keeps in-frame clones and lacks some. D and trimming were read from the DNA, whereas the V and J calls and clone size are those reported in that table. The data show more than 80,000 clones, approximately 80% seen once. This clonotype was obtained from a woman aged 60-70 years with acute or convalescent COVID-19. The sample was peripheral blood. The chain has TRBV6-1 and TRBJ1-2; no clear D. CDR3 coding DNA: TGTGCCAGCAGTGAAGATTTGCTAGTATATGGCTACACCTTC. This translates into CASSEDLLVYGYTF.